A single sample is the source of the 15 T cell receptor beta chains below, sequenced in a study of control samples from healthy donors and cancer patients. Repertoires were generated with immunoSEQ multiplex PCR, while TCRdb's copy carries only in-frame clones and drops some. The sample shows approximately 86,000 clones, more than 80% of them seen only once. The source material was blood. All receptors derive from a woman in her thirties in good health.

The CDR3 protein is CASSRTGGEAGANVLTF. The CDR3 DNA reads as TGCGCCAGCAGCCGCACAGGGGGCGAGGCTGGGGCCAACGTCCTGACTTTC. The chain combines TRBV5-1 with TRBJ2-6; 9 positions agree with TRBD1. The CDR3 covers 17 residues. V lost 4 bases and J lost 2; bases outside the gene matches: 7. In germline, CDR1 is SGHRS, CDR2 YFSETQ.

This chain's CDR3 is CASSFTGNTIEFF. The CDR3 bases are TGTGCCAGCAGCTTCACCGGGAACACGATTGAGTTCTTC. The genes are TRBV13 and TRBJ2-1, with D perhaps matching TRBD2 (5 bases). Trimming pared 3 bases from V and 14 bases from J, leaving 17 bases between. Germline V gives CDR1 PRHDT, CDR2 FYEKMQ (reference sequence). CDR3 length: 13 residues.

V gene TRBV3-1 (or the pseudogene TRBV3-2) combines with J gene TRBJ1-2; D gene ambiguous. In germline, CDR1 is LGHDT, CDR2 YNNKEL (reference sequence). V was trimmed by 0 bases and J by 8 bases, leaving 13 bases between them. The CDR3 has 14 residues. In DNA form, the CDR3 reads TGTGCCAGCAGCCAAGATTGGAGGGCCGTCGGCTACACCTTC. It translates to CASSQDWRAVGYTF.

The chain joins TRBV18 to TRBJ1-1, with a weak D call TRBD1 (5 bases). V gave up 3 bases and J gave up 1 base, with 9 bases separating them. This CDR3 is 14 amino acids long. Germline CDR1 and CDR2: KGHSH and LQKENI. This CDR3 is CASSPLTENTEAFF. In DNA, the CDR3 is TGTGCCAGCTCACCCCTGACAGAGAACACTGAAGCTTTCTTT.

CDR3 sequence (DNA): TGCGCCAGCAGCCAACGTGTTGGACAGGGACTAAATGAAAAACTGTTTTTT. Translating it yields CASSQRVGQGLNEKLFF. This chain uses TRBV4-1 with TRBJ1-4; TRBD1 matches at 8 bases. Trimming at V came to 2 bases and at J to 5 bases, leaving 10 bases not matched to a gene. The CDR3 has 17 residues. CDR1 is MGHRA and CDR2 is YSYEKL in the germline V gene.

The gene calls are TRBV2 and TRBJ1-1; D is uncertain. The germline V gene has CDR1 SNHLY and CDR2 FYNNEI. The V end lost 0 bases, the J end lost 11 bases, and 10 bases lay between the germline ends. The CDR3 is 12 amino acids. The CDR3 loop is CASSEARLWAFF. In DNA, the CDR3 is TGTGCCAGCAGTGAAGCGCGTCTGTGGGCTTTCTTT.

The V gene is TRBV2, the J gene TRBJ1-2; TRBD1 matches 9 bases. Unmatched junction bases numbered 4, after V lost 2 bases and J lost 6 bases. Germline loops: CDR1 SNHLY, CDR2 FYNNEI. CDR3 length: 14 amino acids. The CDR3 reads CASSEWDRANGYTF. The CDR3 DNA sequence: TGTGCCAGCAGTGAATGGGACAGGGCGAATGGCTACACCTTC.

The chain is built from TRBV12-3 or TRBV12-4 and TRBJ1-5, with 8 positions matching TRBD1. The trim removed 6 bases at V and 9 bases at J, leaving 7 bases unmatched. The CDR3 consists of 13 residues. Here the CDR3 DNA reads TGTGCCAGCAGGGGACAGGTTAGAGGGCCCCAGCATTTT. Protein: CASRGQVRGPQHF.

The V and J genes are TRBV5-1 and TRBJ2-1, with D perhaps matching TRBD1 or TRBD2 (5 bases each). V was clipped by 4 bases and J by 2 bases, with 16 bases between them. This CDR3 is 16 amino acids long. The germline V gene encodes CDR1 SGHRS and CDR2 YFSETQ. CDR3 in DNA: TGCGCCAGCAGCCGCGAGGGGCGTTCAACCTACAATGAGCAGTTCTTC. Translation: CASSREGRSTYNEQFF.

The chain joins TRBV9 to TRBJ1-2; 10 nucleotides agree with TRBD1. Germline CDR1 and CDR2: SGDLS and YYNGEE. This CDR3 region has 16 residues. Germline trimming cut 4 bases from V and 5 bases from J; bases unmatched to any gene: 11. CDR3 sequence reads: CASSQTGTGVGYGYTF. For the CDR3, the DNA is TGTGCCAGCAGCCAAACCGGGACAGGGGTAGGGTATGGCTACACCTTC.

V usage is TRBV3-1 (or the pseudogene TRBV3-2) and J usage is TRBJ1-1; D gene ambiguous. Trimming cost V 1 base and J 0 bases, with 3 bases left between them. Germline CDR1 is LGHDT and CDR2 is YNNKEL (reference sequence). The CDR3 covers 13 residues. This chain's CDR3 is CASSQVMNTEAFF. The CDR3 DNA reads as TGTGCCAGCAGCCAAGTCATGAACACTGAAGCTTTCTTT.

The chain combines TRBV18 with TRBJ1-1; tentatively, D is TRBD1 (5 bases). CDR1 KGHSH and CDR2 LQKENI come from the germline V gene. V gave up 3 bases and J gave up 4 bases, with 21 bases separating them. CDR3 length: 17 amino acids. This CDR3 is CASSPQSREVSGTEAFF. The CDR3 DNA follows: TGTGCCAGCTCACCCCAGTCCAGGGAAGTGTCGGGCACTGAAGCTTTCTTT.

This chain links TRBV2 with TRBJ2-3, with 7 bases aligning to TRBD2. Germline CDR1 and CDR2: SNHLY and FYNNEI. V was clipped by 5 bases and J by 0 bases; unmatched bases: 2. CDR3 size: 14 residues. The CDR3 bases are TGTGCCAGCAGTTTAGCGGGCAGCACAGATACGCAGTATTTT. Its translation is CASSLAGSTDTQYF.

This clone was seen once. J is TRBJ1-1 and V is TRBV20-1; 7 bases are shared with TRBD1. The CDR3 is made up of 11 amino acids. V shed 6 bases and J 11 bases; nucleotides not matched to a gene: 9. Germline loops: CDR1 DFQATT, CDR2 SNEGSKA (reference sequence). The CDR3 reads CSAIYQGEAFF. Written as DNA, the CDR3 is TGCAGTGCCATCTACCAGGGGGAGGCTTTCTTT.

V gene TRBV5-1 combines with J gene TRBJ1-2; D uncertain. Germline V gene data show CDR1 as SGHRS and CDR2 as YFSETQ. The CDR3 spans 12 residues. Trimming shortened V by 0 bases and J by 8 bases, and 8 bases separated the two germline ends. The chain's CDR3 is CASSLEAEGYTF. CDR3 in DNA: TGCGCCAGCAGCTTGGAGGCGGAGGGCTACACCTTC. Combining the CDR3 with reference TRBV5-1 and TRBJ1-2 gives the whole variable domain KAGVTQTPRYLIKTRGQQVTLSCSPISGHRSVSWYQQTPGQGLQFLFEYFSETQRNKGNFPGRFSGRQFSNSRSEMNVSTLELGDSALYLCASSLEAEGYTFGSGTRLTVV.